This record concerns one T cell receptor (beta chain) sequence. Its antigen is still unknown. The entry originates in a study of liver allograft versus peripheral blood T cells. Overall study: Blood and transplanted-liver T cell receptor repertoires from recipients were compared.

A single record per CDR3 protein comes from TCRdb applying MiXCR to the reads. Of approximately 12,000 distinct CDR3 sequences detected, 20% to 25% appear once; the ten largest clones hold 1.6%. Study results and caveats: Reported data describe T cell receptor repertoires within liver allografts as differing from those in peripheral blood.

This CDR3 has 15 amino acids. The V segment lost 0 bases and the J segment 4 bases; nucleotides outside the gene matches: 4. Germline CDR1 SGHNT, CDR2 YYREEE (reference sequence). J is TRBJ1-5 and V is TRBV5-4, with 7 bases fitting TRBD1. This receptor was taken from a human patient who had a liver transplant. The T cells may come from the graft donor. CDR3 region: CASSLEPGGNQPQHF. CDR3 nucleotides: TGTGCCAGCAGCTTGGAGCCAGGGGGGAATCAGCCCCAGCATTTT.